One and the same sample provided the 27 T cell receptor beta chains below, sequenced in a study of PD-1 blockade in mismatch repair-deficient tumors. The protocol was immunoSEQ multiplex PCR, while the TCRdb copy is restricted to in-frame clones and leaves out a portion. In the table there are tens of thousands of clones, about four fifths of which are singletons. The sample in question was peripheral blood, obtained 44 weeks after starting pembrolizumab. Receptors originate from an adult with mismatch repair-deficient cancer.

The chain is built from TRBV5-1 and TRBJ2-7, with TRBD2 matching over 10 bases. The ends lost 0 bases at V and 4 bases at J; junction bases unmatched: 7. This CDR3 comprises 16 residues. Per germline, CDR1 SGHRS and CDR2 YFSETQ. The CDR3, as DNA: TGCGCCAGCAGCTTGGTTCCGGCTAGCGGGAGTTACGAGCAGTACTTC. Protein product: CASSLVPASGSYEQYF. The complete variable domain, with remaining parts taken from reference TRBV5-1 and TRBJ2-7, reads KAGVTQTPRYLIKTRGQQVTLSCSPISGHRSVSWYQQTPGQGLQFLFEYFSETQRNKGNFPGRFSGRQFSNSRSEMNVSTLELGDSALYLCASSLVPASGSYEQYFGPGTRLTVT.

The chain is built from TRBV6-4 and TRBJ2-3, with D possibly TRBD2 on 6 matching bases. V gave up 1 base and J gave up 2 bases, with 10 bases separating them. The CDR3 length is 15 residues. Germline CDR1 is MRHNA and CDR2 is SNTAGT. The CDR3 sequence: CASSDLGGDTDTQYF. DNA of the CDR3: TGTGCCAGCAGTGACTTGGGCGGGGACACAGATACGCAGTATTTT.

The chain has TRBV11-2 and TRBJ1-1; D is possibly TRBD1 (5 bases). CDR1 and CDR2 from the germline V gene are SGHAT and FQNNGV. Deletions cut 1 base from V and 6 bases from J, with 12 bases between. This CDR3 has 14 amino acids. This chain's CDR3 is CASSLVLGGSEAFF. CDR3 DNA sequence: TGTGCCAGCAGCTTAGTTCTGGGGGGTTCTGAAGCTTTCTTT. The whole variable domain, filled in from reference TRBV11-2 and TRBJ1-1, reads EAGVAQSPRYKIIEKRQSVAFWCNPISGHATLYWYQQILGQGPKLLIQFQNNGVVDDSQLPKDRFSAERLKGVDSTLKIQPAKLEDSAVYLCASSLVLGGSEAFFGQGTRLTVV.

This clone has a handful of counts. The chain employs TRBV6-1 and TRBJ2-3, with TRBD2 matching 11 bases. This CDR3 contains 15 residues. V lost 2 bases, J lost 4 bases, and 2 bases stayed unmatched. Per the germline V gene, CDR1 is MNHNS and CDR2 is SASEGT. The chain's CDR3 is CASSELAGGPDTQYF. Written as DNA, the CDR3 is TGTGCCAGCAGTGAATTAGCGGGAGGGCCAGATACGCAGTATTTT.

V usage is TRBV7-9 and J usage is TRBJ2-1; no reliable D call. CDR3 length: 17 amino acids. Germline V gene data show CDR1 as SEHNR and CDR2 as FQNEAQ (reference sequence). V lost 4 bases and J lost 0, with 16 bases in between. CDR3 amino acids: CASSYSFSRSSYNEQFF. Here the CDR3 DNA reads TGTGCCAGCAGCTATTCATTTAGCAGAAGCTCCTACAATGAGCAGTTCTTC.

The chain's CDR3 is CASSIVKGGTEAFF. The CDR3 nucleotides read TGTGCCAGTAGTATAGTTAAGGGAGGCACTGAAGCTTTCTTT. The chain has TRBV19 and TRBJ1-1; D call uncertain. V lost 1 base, J lost 4 bases, and 10 bases lay in between. The germline CDR1 and CDR2 sequences are LNHDA and SQIVND (reference sequence). This CDR3 comprises 14 residues.

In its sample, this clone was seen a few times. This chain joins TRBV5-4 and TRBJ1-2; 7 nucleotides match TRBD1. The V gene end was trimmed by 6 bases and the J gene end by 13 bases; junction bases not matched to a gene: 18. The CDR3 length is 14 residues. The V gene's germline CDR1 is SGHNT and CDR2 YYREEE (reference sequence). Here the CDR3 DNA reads TGTGCCAGCAAATGGGGACAGACGCTAGCCGGGCTCACCTTC. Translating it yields CASKWGQTLAGLTF.

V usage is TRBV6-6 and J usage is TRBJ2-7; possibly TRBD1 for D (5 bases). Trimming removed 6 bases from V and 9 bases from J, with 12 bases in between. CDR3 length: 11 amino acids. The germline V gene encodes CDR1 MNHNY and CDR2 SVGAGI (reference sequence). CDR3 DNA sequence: TGTGCCAGCAGCCCAGGGATTTGGCAGTACTTC. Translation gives CASSPGIWQYF.

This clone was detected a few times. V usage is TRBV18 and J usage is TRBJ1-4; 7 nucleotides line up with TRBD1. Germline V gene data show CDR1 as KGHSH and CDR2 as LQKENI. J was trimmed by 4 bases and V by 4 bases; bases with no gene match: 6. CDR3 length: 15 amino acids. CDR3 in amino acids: CASSRSGTVNEKLFF. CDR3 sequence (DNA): TGTGCCAGCTCACGAAGCGGGACAGTTAATGAAAAACTGTTTTTT.

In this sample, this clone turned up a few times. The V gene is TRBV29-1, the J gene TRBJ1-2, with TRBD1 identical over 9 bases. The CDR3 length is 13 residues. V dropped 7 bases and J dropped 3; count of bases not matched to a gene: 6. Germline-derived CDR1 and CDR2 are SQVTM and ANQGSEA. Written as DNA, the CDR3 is TGCAGCGATCAGACAGGGGGAGACTATGGCTACACCTTC. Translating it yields CSDQTGGDYGYTF.

This chain's CDR3 is CASSLVGVGTGELFF. The CDR3 nucleotides are TGTGCCAGCAGTTTAGTGGGAGTGGGCACCGGGGAGCTGTTTTTT. V and J are TRBV27 and TRBJ2-2, with D possibly matching TRBD2 (5 bases). Per germline, CDR1 MNHEY and CDR2 SMNVEV (reference sequence). V lost 2 bases and J lost 4, with 11 bases in between. This CDR3 has 15 amino acids.

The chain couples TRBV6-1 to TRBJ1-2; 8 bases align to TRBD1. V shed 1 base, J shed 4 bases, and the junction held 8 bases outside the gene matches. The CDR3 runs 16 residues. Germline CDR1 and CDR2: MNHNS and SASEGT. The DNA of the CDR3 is TGTGCCAGCAGTGAAGTCGTGAGGACAGGGTCCTATGGCTACACCTTC. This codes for CASSEVVRTGSYGYTF.

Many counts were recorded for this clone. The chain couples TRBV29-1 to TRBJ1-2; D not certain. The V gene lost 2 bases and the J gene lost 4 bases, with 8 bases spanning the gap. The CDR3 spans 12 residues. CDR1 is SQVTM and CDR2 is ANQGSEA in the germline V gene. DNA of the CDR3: TGCAGCGTTGAAAGTACAGTCTATGGCTACACCTTC. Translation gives CSVESTVYGYTF.

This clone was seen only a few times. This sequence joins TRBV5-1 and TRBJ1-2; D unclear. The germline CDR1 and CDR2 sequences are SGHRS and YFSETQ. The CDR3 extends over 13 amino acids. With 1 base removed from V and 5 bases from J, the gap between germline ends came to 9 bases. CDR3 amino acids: CASSLTDGYGYTF. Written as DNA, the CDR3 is TGCGCCAGCAGCTTGACGGATGGATATGGCTACACCTTC. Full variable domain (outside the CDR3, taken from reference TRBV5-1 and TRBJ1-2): KAGVTQTPRYLIKTRGQQVTLSCSPISGHRSVSWYQQTPGQGLQFLFEYFSETQRNKGNFPGRFSGRQFSNSRSEMNVSTLELGDSALYLCASSLTDGYGYTFGSGTRLTVV.

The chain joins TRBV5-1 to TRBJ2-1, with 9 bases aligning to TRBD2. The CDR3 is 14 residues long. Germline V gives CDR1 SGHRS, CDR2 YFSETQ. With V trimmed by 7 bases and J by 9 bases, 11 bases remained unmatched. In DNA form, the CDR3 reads TGCGCCAGCTCTCCCTTGCGGGAGGGCCTTGAGCAGTTCTTC. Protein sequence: CASSPLREGLEQFF.

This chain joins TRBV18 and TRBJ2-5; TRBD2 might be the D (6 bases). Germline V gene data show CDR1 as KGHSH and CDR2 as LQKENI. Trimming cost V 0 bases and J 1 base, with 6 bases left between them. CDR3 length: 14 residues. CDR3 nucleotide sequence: TGTGCCAGCTCACCACCCGGGAGCCAAGAGACCCAGTACTTC. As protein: CASSPPGSQETQYF.

The CDR3 region is CASSVPTSGKDYNEQFF. DNA of the CDR3: TGTGCCAGCAGCGTACCAACGAGCGGGAAGGACTACAATGAGCAGTTCTTC. The V call is TRBV9, the J call TRBJ2-1; 7 bases fit TRBD2. V dropped 1 base and J dropped 3; count of bases not matched to a gene: 10. The germline V gene encodes CDR1 SGDLS and CDR2 YYNGEE. This CDR3 spans 17 amino acids.

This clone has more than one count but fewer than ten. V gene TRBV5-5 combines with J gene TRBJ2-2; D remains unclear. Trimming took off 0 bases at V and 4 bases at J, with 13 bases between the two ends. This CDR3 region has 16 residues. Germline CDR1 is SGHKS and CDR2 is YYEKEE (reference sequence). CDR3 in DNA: TGTGCCAGCAGCTTGGCCCCTCCGCCCGCCACCGGGGAGCTGTTTTTT. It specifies CASSLAPPPATGELFF.

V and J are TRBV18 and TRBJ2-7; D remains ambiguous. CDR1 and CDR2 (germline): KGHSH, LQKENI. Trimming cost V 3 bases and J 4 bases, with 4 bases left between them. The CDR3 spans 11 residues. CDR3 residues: CASSPDYEQYF. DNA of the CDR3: TGTGCCAGCTCACCGGATTACGAGCAGTACTTC.

DNA for the CDR3: TGTGCCAGCAGTTCGGGTTTGGGGACCCAGTACTTC. It is translated as CASSSGLGTQYF. The chain recombines TRBV6-6 with TRBJ2-5; no firm D call. Germline-derived CDR1 and CDR2 are MNHNY and SVGAGI (reference sequence). V was trimmed by 4 bases and J by 7 bases, leaving 10 bases between them. The CDR3 covers 12 residues.

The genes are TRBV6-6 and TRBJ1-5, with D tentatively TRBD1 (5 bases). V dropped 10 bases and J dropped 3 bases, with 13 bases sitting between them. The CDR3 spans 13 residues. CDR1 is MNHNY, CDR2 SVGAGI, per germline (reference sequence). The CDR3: CATMGVFNQPQHF. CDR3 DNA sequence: TGTGCCACCATGGGGGTATTCAATCAGCCCCAGCATTTT.

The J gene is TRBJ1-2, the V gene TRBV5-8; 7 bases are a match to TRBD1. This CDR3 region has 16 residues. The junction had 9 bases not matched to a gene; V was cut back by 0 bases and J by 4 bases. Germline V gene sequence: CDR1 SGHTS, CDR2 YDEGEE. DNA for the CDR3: TGTGCCAGCAGCTTGGTGCTAGGGGGCTTGAGCTATGGCTACACCTTC. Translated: CASSLVLGGLSYGYTF.

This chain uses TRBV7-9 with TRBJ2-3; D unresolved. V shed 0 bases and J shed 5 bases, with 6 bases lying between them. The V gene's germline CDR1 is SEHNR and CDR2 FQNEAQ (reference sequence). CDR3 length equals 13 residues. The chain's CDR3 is CASSLAALDTQYF. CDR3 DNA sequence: TGTGCCAGCAGCTTAGCGGCCCTAGATACGCAGTATTTT.

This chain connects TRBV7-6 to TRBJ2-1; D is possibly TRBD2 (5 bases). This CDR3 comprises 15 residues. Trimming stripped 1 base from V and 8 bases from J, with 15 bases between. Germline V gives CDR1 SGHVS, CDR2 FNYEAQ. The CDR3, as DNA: TGTGCCAGCAGCTTAGTGGTGAGGGTTGTTGATGAGCAGTTCTTC. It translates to CASSLVVRVVDEQFF.

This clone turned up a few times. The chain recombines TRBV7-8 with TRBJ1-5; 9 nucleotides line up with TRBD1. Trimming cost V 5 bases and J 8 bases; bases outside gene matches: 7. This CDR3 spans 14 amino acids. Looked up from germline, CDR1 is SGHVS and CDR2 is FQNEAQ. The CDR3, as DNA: TGTGCCAGCAGCGGGACAGGGTCGATGAAGCCCCAGCATTTT. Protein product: CASSGTGSMKPQHF.

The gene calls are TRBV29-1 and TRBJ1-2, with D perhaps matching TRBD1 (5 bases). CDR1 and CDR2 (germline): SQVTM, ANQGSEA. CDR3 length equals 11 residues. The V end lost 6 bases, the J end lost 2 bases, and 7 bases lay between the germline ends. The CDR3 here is CSVQENYGYTF. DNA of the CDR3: TGCAGCGTACAGGAGAACTATGGCTACACCTTC.

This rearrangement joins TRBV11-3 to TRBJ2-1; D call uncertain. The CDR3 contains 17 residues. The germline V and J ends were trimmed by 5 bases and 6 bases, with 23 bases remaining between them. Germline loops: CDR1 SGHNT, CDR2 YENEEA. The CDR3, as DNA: TGTGCCAGCAGCCTAAGTCATTTGTTAGTGGGCCTCAATGAGCAGTTCTTC. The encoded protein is CASSLSHLLVGLNEQFF.